This T cell receptor (beta chain) emerged from a study of graft-versus-host responses after intestinal transplantation. Study summary: Multivisceral, liver-intestinal, or isolated intestinal grafts were transplanted into recipients. All of the recipients had induction that used anti-thymocyte globulin, then tacrolimus and steroids for about 3 years.

Study results and limitations: In recipient marrow, GvH clones were found, and some appeared first in ileum or blood.

Details on this clone: The antigen remains unidentified.

V lost 1 base to trimming and J lost 4 bases, with 16 bases between them. CDR1 is MGHRA and CDR2 is YSYEKL in the germline V gene. The CDR3 length is 16 residues. Graft tissue processing released intraepithelial and lamina propria lymphocytes. This table comes from immunoSEQ multiplex PCR, and its TCRdb copy is limited to in-frame clones, with some not included. The profile shows 9,500 to 12,000 clones, around four fifths of them singletons. V gene TRBV4-1 combines with J gene TRBJ1-2; a weak D match, TRBD1 (5 bases). The material sequenced was ileum tissue, taken 23 days after intestinal transplant. The source is a human patient who received an intestinal transplant, so some T cells may come from the graft donor. The CDR3 bases are TGCGCCAGCAGCCAAGGAGGCCCCGGACACCTCTATGGCTACACCTTC. The encoded protein is CASSQGGPGHLYGYTF.